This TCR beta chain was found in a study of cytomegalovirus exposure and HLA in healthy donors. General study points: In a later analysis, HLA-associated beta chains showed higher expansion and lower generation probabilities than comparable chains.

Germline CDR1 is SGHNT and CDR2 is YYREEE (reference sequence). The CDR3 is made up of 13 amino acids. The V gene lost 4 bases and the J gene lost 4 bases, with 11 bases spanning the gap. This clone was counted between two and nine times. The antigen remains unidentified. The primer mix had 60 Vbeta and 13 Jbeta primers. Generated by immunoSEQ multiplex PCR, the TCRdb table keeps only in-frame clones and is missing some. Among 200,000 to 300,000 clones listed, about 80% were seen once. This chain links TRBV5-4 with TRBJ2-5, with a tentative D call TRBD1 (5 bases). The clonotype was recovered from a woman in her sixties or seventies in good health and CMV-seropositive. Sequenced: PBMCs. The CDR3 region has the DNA TGTGCCAGCAGCGGCAGGGATCGAGAGACCCAGTACTTC. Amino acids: CASSGRDRETQYF.